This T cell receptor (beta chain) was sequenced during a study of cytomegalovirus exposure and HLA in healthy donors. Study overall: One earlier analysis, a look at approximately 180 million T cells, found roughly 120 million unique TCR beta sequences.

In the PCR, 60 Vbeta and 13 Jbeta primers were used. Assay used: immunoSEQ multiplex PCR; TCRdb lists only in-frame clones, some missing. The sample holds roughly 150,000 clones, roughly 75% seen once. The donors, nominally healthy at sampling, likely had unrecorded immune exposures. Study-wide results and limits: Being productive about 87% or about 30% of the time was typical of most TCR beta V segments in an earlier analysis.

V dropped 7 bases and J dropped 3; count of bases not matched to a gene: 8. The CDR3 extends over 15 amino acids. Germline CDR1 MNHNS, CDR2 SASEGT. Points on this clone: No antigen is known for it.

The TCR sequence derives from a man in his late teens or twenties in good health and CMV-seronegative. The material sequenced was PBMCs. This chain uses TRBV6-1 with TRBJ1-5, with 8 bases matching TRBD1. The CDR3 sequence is CASTGQGYFNQPQHF. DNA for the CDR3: TGTGCCAGCACTGGACAGGGCTATTTCAATCAGCCCCAGCATTTT.